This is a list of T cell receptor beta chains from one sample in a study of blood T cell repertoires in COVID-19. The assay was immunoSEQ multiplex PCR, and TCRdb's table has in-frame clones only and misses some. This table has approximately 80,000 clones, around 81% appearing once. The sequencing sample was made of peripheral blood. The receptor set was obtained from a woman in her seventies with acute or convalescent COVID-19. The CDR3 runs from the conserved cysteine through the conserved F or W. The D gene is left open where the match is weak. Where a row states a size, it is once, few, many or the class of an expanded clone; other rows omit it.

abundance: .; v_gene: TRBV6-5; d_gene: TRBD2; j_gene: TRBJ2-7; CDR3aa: CASSYIAGGSYEQYF; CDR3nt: TGTGCCAGCAGTTACATCGCGGGGGGATCCTACGAGCAGTACTTC
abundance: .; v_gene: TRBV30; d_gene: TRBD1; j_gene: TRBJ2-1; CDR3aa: CALNQGQNNEQFF; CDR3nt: TGTGCCTTGAACCAGGGACAGAACAATGAGCAGTTCTTC
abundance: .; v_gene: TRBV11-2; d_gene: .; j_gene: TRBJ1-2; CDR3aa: CASSETVNYGYTF; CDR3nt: TGTGCCAGCAGCGAAACGGTTAACTATGGCTACACCTTC
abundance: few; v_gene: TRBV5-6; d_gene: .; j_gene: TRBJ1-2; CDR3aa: CASSPAGEWRGYTF; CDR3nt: TGTGCCAGCAGCCCCGCCGGGGAGTGGAGGGGCTACACCTTC
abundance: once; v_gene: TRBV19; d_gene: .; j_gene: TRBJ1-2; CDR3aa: CASRSEGPTNYGYTF; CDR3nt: TGTGCCAGTAGGTCGGAGGGCCCTACTAACTATGGCTACACCTTC
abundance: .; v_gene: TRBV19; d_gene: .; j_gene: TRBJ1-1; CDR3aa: CASSITQGTEAFF; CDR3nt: TGTGCCAGTAGTATCACCCAGGGTACTGAAGCTTTCTTT
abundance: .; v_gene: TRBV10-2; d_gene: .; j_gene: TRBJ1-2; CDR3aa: CASSYSQGPGYTF; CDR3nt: TGCGCCAGCAGCTACTCACAGGGACCCGGCTACACCTTC
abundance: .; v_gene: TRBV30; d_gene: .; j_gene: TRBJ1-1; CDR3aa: CAWSEEGGGGAEAFF; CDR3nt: TGTGCCTGGTCGGAGGAAGGTGGGGGGGGCGCTGAAGCTTTCTTT
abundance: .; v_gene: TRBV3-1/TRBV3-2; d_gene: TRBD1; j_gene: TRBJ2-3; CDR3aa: CASSPDRARGTDTQYF; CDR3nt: TGTGCCAGCAGCCCTGACAGGGCTCGCGGCACAGATACGCAGTATTTT
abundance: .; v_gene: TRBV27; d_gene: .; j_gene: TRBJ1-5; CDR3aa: CASIRESNQPQHF; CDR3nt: TGTGCCAGCATCCGGGAAAGCAATCAGCCCCAGCATTTT
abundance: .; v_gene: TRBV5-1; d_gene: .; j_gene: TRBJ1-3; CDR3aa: CASSLEQVSSGNTIYF; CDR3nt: TGCGCCAGCAGCTTGGAACAGGTCAGCTCTGGAAACACCATATATTTT
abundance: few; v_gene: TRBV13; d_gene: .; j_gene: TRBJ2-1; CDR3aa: CASSSNLAQGSYNEQFF; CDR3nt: TGTGCCAGCAGCTCTAACCTAGCGCAAGGCTCCTACAATGAGCAGTTCTTC
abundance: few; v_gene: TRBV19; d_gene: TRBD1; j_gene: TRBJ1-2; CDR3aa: CASLTGTGHGYTF; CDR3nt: TGTGCCAGTTTGACCGGGACAGGGCATGGCTACACCTTC
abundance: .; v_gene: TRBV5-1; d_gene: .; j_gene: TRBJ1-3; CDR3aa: CASSPGGSGNTIYF; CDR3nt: TGCGCCAGCAGCCCCGGAGGTTCTGGAAACACCATATATTTT
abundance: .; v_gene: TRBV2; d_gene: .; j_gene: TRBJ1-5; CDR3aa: CASRPRGGASQPQHF; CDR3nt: TGTGCCAGCAGGCCCCGCGGCGGGGCGTCTCAGCCCCAGCATTTT
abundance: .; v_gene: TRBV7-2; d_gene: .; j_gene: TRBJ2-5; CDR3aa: CASSLSSGVETQYF; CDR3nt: TGTGCCAGCAGCTTATCTTCCGGGGTGGAGACCCAGTACTTC
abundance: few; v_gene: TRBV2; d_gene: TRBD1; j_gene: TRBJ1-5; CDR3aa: CASREGTGGNQPQHF; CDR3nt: TGTGCCAGCAGGGAAGGGACAGGGGGAAATCAGCCCCAGCATTTT
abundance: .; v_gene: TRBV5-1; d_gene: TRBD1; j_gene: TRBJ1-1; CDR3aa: CASALRPGGTEAFF; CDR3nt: TGCGCCAGCGCCCTACGACCAGGGGGCACTGAAGCTTTCTTT
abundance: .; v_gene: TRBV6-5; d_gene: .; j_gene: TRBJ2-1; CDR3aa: CASIADHEQFF; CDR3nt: TGTGCCAGCATAGCGGACCATGAGCAGTTCTTC
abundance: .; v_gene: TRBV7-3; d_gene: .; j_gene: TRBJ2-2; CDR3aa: CASSFSGGSNTGELFF; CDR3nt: TGTGCCAGCAGCTTCTCGGGGGGCTCGAACACCGGGGAGCTGTTTTTT
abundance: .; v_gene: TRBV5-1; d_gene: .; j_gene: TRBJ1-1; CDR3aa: CASSNRPSGSNTEAFF; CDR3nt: TGCGCCAGCAGCAACCGCCCTTCGGGGTCGAACACTGAAGCTTTCTTT
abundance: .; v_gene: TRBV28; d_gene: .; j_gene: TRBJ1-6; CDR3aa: CASSLARADGNSPLHF; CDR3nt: TGTGCCAGCAGTCTCGCCAGGGCGGATGGTAATTCACCCCTCCACTTT
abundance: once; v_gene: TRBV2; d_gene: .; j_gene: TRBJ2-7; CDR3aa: CASSGTEMSHEQYF; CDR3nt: TGTGCCAGCAGTGGGACAGAGATGTCCCACGAGCAGTACTTC
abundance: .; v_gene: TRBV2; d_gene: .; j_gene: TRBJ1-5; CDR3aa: CASSGIFSNQPQHF; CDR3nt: TGTGCCAGCAGCGGGATTTTTAGCAATCAGCCCCAGCATTTT
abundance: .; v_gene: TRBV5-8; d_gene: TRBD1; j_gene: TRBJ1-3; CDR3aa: CASSLIQGSGNTIYF; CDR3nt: TGTGCCAGCAGCTTGATACAGGGGTCTGGAAACACCATATATTTT
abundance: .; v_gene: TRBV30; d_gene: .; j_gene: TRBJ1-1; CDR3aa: CAWSRGGDPNTEAFF; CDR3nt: TGTGCCTGGAGTCGGGGGGGGGATCCGAACACTGAAGCTTTCTTT
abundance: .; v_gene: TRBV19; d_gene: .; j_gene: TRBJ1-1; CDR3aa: CASSAEGGSTEAFF; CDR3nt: TGTGCCAGTAGTGCAGAAGGCGGGAGCACTGAAGCTTTCTTT
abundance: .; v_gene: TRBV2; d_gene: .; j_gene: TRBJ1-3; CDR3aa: CASSENGGNTIYF; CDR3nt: TGTGCCAGCAGTGAAAACGGGGGAAACACCATATATTTT
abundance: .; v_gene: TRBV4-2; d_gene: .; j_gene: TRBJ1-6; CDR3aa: CASSGRDLNGSPLHF; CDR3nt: TGTGCCAGCAGCGGCAGGGATCTGAACGGTTCACCCCTCCACTTT
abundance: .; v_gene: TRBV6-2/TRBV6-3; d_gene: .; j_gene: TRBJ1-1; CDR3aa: CASSPLAGNTEAFF; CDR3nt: TGTGCCAGCAGCCCTCTAGCTGGGAACACTGAAGCTTTCTTT
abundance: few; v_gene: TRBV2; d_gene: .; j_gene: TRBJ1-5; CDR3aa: CASSETGIAGNQPQHF; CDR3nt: TGTGCCAGCAGTGAAACAGGGATTGCCGGCAATCAGCCCCAGCATTTT
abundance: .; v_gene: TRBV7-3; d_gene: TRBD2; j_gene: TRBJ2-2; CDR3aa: CASSSGLATGELFF; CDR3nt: TGTGCCAGCAGCTCGGGACTAGCCACCGGGGAGCTGTTTTTT
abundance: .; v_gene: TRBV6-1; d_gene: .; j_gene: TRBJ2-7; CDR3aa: CASSEGASSYEQYF; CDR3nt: TGTGCCAGCAGTGAAGGGGCGTCCTCCTACGAGCAGTACTTC
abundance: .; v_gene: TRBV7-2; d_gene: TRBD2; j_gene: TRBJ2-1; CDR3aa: CASSSRTGGGDEQFF; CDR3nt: TGTGCCAGCAGCTCAAGGACTGGCGGGGGGGATGAGCAGTTCTTC
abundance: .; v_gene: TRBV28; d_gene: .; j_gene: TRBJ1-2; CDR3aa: CASTKDSYNYGYTF; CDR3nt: TGTGCCAGCACCAAGGACAGCTACAACTATGGCTACACCTTC
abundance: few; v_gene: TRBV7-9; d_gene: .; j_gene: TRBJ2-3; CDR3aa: CASSLTTEEDTQYF; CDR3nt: TGTGCCAGCAGCCTTACGACAGAAGAAGATACGCAGTATTTT
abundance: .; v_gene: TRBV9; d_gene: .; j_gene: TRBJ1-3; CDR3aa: CASSVTNAGTGNTIYF; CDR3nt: TGTGCCAGCAGCGTAACAAACGCGGGAACTGGAAACACCATATATTTT
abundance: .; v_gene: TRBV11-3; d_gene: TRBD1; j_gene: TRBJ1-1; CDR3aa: CASSLNYRGAEAFF; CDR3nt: TGTGCCAGCAGCTTAAATTACAGGGGCGCCGAAGCTTTCTTT
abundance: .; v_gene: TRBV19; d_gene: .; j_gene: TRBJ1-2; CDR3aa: CAASSGTNLPVWGYTF; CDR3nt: TGTGCCGCCAGTAGCGGGACCAACCTTCCTGTTTGGGGCTACACCTTC
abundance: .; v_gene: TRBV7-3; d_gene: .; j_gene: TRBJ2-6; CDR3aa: CASSSTPGFSGANVLTF; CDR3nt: TGTGCCAGCAGCTCCACTCCAGGGTTCTCTGGGGCCAACGTCCTGACTTTC
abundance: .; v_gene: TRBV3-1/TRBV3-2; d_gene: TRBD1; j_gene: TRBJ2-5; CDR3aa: CASSPREFRDRQQETQYF; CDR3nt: TGTGCCAGCAGCCCAAGAGAATTCCGGGACAGACAGCAAGAGACCCAGTACTTC
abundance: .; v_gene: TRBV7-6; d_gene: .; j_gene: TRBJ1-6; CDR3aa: CASSSSHYYNSPLHF; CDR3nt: TGTGCCAGCAGCTCCAGCCACTACTATAATTCACCCCTCCACTTT
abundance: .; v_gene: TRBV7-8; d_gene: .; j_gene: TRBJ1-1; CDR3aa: CASAPLGDRNTEAFF; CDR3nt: TGTGCCAGCGCCCCGTTAGGGGATCGGAACACTGAAGCTTTCTTT
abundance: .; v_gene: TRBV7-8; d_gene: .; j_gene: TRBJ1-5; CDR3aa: CASSVWTHSNQPQHF; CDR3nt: TGTGCCAGCAGCGTTTGGACACATAGCAATCAGCCCCAGCATTTT
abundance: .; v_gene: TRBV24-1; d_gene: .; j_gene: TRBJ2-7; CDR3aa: CATSDRGYEQYF; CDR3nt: TGTGCCACCAGTGATCGAGGCTACGAGCAGTACTTC
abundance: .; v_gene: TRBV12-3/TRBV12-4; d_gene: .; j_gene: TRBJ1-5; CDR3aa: CATARGSNQPQHF; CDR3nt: TGTGCCACCGCCCGGGGTAGCAATCAGCCCCAGCATTTT
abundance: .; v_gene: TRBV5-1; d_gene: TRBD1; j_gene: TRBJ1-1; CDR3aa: CASSPRTGGDTEAFF; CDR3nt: TGCGCCAGCAGCCCTAGGACAGGGGGCGACACTGAAGCTTTCTTT
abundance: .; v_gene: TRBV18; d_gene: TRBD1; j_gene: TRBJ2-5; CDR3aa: CASSPGTEETQYF; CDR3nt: TGTGCCAGCTCTCCCGGGACAGAAGAGACCCAGTACTTC
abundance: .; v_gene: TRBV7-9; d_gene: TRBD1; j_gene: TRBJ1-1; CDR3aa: CASSFGQGVAFF; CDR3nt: TGTGCCAGCAGCTTTGGACAGGGGGTTGCTTTCTTT
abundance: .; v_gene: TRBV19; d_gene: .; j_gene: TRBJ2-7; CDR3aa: CASSIDRVRGYEQYF; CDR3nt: TGTGCCAGTAGTATAGATCGGGTCAGGGGCTACGAGCAGTACTTC
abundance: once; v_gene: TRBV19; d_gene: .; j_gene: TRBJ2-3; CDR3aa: CASRSEEITDTQYF; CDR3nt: TGTGCCAGTAGGTCCGAGGAAATCACAGATACGCAGTATTTT
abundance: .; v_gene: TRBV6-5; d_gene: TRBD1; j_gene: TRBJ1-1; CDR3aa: CASSGQGAVGTEAFF; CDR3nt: TGTGCCAGCAGCGGACAGGGGGCGGTGGGCACTGAAGCTTTCTTT
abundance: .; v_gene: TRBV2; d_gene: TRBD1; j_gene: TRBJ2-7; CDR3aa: CASSGDSGAYEQYF; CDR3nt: TGTGCCAGCAGTGGGGACAGCGGTGCCTACGAGCAGTACTTC
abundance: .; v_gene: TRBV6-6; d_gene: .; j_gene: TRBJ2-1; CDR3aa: CASSYSRGYNEQFF; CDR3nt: TGTGCCAGCAGTTACTCGAGGGGGTATAATGAGCAGTTCTTC
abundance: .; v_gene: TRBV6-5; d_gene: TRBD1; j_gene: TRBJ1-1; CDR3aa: CASGTGGTEAFF; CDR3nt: TGTGCCAGCGGGACAGGGGGCACTGAAGCTTTCTTT
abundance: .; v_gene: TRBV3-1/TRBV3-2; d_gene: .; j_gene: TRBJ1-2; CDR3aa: CASSHRDNYGYTF; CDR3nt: TGTGCCAGCAGCCACAGGGATAACTATGGCTACACCTTC
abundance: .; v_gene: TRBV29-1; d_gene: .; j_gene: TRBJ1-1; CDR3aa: CSVEDRRNTEAFF; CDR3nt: TGCAGCGTTGAAGATCGTCGTAACACTGAAGCTTTCTTT